The following is a T cell receptor beta chain sequence with its context. The antigen remains unidentified. The data belong to a study of T cells in localized non-small cell lung cancer. Findings and limits, study-wide: Uninvolved adjacent lung, not tumor, had the highest T cell clonality.

This CDR3 region has 17 residues. CDR1 is SGHRS and CDR2 is YFSETQ in the germline V gene. V gave up 2 bases and J gave up 0 bases, with 12 bases separating them. Method: immunoSEQ multiplex PCR; TCRdb's copy keeps in-frame clones and lacks some. The repertoire holds fewer than 40,000 clones, with approximately 90% as singletons. This clonotype originated in a male donor older than 55 with stage III lung adenocarcinoma. This rearrangement joins TRBV5-1 to TRBJ2-6; no clear D. This sample comprised peripheral blood, obtained before any cancer treatment. CDR3: CASSFVKVNSGANVLTF. CDR3 nucleotide sequence: TGCGCCAGCAGCTTCGTTAAGGTCAACTCTGGGGCCAACGTCCTGACTTTC.